Listed below are T cell receptor beta chains from one sample, sequenced in a study of human T cells and chemical hapten exposure. Each CDR3 protein gets one entry after TCRdb re-called the RACE reads with MiXCR. The table has more than 250,000 distinct CDR3 sequences, 7.5% to 10% seen once; the top ten hold approximately 2.3%. Here the sequenced sample was whole blood, taken in connection with sensitization to the hapten diphenylcyclopropenone (DPC). All receptors come from a woman between 40 and 50 years old with alopecia areata. Some clones in this sample may be carry-over from other donors' samples. Both conserved end residues are part of each CDR3. Fields, in order: CDR3 length, D gene, V gene, J gene, clone size, CDR3 protein, CDR3 DNA. D genes are given only for firm matches. The listing skips clone size in some rows; elsewhere it reads once, few, many or a size class.

>15|-|TRBV27|TRBJ1-5|few
CASSLWGAGNQPQHF
TGTGCCAGCAGTTTATGGGGGGCAGGCAATCAGCCCCAGCATTTT
>15|-|TRBV7-2|TRBJ2-1|many
CASSQGPSSYNEQFF
TGTGCCAGCAGTCAGGGCCCGAGCTCCTACAATGAGCAGTTCTTC
>13|-|TRBV7-9|TRBJ2-2|few
CASSLDVTGELFF
TGTGCCAGCAGCTTAGATGTCACCGGGGAGCTGTTTTTT
>15|TRBD2|TRBV20-1|TRBJ2-7|few
CSARGASGLRNEQYF
TGCAGTGCTAGAGGCGCCTCGGGACTAAGAAACGAGCAGTACTTC
>13|-|TRBV29-1|TRBJ1-1|-
CSVAGRMNTEAFF
TGCAGCGTTGCAGGCAGAATGAACACTGAAGCTTTCTTT
>11|-|TRBV20-1|TRBJ1-1|many
CSARDPPEAFF
TGCAGTGCTAGAGACCCCCCTGAAGCTTTCTTT
>14|-|TRBV7-2|TRBJ1-1|few
CASSLDAMVTEAFF
TGTGCCAGCAGCTTAGACGCGATGGTAACTGAAGCTTTCTTT
>16|-|TRBV7-2|TRBJ2-1|-
CASSFRASGFPDEQFF
TGTGCCAGCAGCTTCCGAGCTTCAGGGTTTCCCGATGAGCAGTTCTTC
>15|-|TRBV6-5|TRBJ2-2|few
CASSYSRANTGELFF
TGTGCCAGCAGTTACTCGAGGGCGAACACCGGGGAGCTGTTTTTT
>15|-|TRBV28|TRBJ2-7|few
CASSHPRLGPYEQYF
TGTGCCAGCAGTCATCCGAGACTAGGTCCCTACGAGCAGTACTTC
>12|-|TRBV29-1|TRBJ1-1|-
CSVGRANTEAFF
TGCAGCGTTGGGCGGGCGAACACTGAAGCTTTCTTT
>15|TRBD2|TRBV6-2/TRBV6-3|TRBJ2-7|-
CASSYSTSGTYEQYF
TGTGCCAGCAGTTACAGCACTAGCGGTACCTACGAGCAGTACTTC
>15|TRBD1|TRBV10-3|TRBJ1-1|-
CAISESGTANTEAFF
TGTGCCATCAGTGAGTCAGGGACAGCCAACACTGAAGCTTTCTTT
>15|-|TRBV7-2|TRBJ2-3|-
CASSLNGIGTDTQYF
TGTGCCAGCAGCTTAAACGGGATCGGCACAGATACGCAGTATTTT
>16|-|TRBV5-1|TRBJ2-1|many
CASSPLAGSSYNEQFF
TGCGCCAGCAGCCCCCTTGCGGGTAGCTCCTACAATGAGCAGTTCTTC
>14|TRBD1|TRBV28|TRBJ1-2|-
CASSLQAGGDGYTF
TGTGCCAGCAGTTTACAGGCAGGGGGCGATGGCTACACCTTC
>14|-|TRBV4-1|TRBJ2-1|-
CASSLTGSHNEQFF
TGCGCCAGCAGCCTTACTGGGTCCCACAATGAGCAGTTCTTC
>14|-|TRBV6-2/TRBV6-3|TRBJ2-3|many
CASRRSFAEDTQYF
TGTGCCAGTCGCCGAAGCTTTGCGGAGGATACGCAGTATTTT
>16|TRBD2|TRBV6-2/TRBV6-3|TRBJ2-5|many
CASSSDISGRQETQYF
TGTGCCAGCAGTTCCGATATTAGCGGGAGACAAGAGACCCAGTACTTC
>15|TRBD2|TRBV28|TRBJ2-1|few
CASTPGTSSYNEQFF
TGTGCCAGCACCCCCGGGACTAGCTCCTACAATGAGCAGTTCTTC
>14|-|TRBV12-3/TRBV12-4|TRBJ1-1|few
CASRTLDGNTEAFF
TGTGCCAGTCGAACCTTGGACGGGAACACTGAAGCTTTCTTT
>16|-|TRBV10-3|TRBJ1-3|many
CAIHKQTGDSGNTIYF
TGTGCCATCCATAAGCAGACGGGGGATTCTGGAAACACCATATATTTT
>17|TRBD2|TRBV7-2|TRBJ2-2|few
CASSFGREHANTGELFF
TGTGCCAGCAGCTTTGGGCGGGAGCATGCGAACACCGGGGAGCTGTTTTTT
>14|-|TRBV7-2|TRBJ1-4|many
CASSFWASNEKLFF
TGTGCCAGCAGCTTCTGGGCTTCTAATGAAAAACTGTTTTTT
>15|TRBD1|TRBV6-4|TRBJ2-2|-
CASSEGQDNTGELFF
TGTGCCAGCAGTGAGGGACAGGATAACACCGGGGAGCTGTTTTTT
>13|-|TRBV19|TRBJ2-5|many
CASSMRSSEGQYF
TGTGCCAGTAGTATGCGGAGTAGTGAAGGCCAGTACTTC
>14|-|TRBV12-3/TRBV12-4|TRBJ1-6|few
CASSLTAYNSPLHF
TGTGCCAGCAGTTTGACAGCATATAATTCACCCCTCCACTTT
>19|TRBD1|TRBV6-2/TRBV6-3|TRBJ2-2|many
CASSYPGQGLQLNTGELFF
TGTGCCAGCAGTTACCCGGGACAGGGGCTCCAGCTAAACACCGGGGAGCTGTTTTTT
>16|-|TRBV7-3|TRBJ2-2|once
CASSLQGNGNTGELFF
TGTGCCAGCAGCTTACAGGGGAACGGAAACACCGGGGAGCTGTTTTTT
>14|-|TRBV30|TRBJ1-1|few
CAGAGGAWKTEAFF
TGTGCCGGCGCTGGAGGGGCATGGAAAACTGAAGCTTTCTTT
>14|TRBD1|TRBV9|TRBJ2-3|-
CASAGTASTDTQYF
TGTGCCAGCGCCGGGACAGCTAGCACAGATACGCAGTATTTT
>13|-|TRBV6-6|TRBJ2-2|few
CASSSRGDGELFF
TGTGCCAGCAGTAGCCGGGGAGACGGGGAGCTGTTTTTT
>15|-|TRBV6-5|TRBJ2-5|few
CASRRTGTLRETQYF
TGTGCCAGCAGGCGGACCGGGACTCTTCGAGAGACCCAGTACTTC
>11|-|TRBV7-9|TRBJ2-5|many
CASSAQETQYF
TGTGCCAGCAGCGCCCAAGAGACCCAGTACTTC
>17|-|TRBV7-2|TRBJ2-2|few
CASSATSTSSNTGELFF
TGTGCCAGCAGCGCGACGTCCACTAGCTCGAACACCGGGGAGCTGTTTTTT